This TCR beta chain was retrieved from a study of cytomegalovirus exposure and HLA in healthy donors. Generated by immunoSEQ multiplex PCR, the TCRdb table keeps only in-frame clones and is missing some. The sample has over 200,000 clones, just over 85% seen once. Points from the study as a whole: Reports indicated that the classifier achieved high specificity and sensitivity in diagnosing cytomegalovirus status. The listing of about 150 TCR beta chains classed them as cytomegalovirus-associated.

The CDR3 is 17 amino acids. After removal of 4 bases from V and 3 bases from J, the junction contained 10 bases not matched to a gene. Germline loops: CDR1 SGHTA, CDR2 FQGNSA. Details on this clone: Its cognate antigen is unknown.

What was sequenced was PBMCs. This sequence joins TRBV7-2 and TRBJ2-7; 12 bases fit TRBD2. The sequence came from a woman between 18 and 29 years old in good health and CMV-seronegative. CDR3 in DNA: TGTGCCAGCAGCTCCTACGAGACTAGCGGGAGTCTCTACGAGCAGTACTTC. Its protein product is CASSSYETSGSLYEQYF.